This T cell receptor (beta chain) was identified in a study of OX40 agonist ivuxolimab in advanced cancers. Study at large: At 0.01 to 10 mg/kg, ivuxolimab was administered intravenously to patients every 2 weeks.

Study-level points and caveats: The study found among the lowest clonal expansion in partial responders at 0.1-3.0 mg/kg.

The protocol was immunoSEQ multiplex PCR, while the TCRdb copy is restricted to in-frame clones and leaves out a portion. There are approximately 58,000 clones in the sample; 86% occur only once, and about 3% lies in the top ten. A few counts support this clone. Its matching antigen is unknown. The CDR3 sequence is 13 residues long. The germline V gene encodes CDR1 MNHNS and CDR2 SASEGT. The V and J ends lost 1 base and 9 bases, in that order; junction bases with no gene match: 5. Patients were ineligible given autoimmune disease history or systemic immunosuppression. The sequence was collected from an adult with an advanced solid tumor such as melanoma, head and neck, liver or kidney cancer. The sample was CD4+ or CD8+ T cells sorted from blood, taken in a trial of the OX40 agonist ivuxolimab. This sequence joins TRBV6-1 and TRBJ2-5; TRBD2 matches 7 bases. CDR3 loop: CASSEDLGGAQYF. The CDR3 DNA is TGTGCCAGCAGTGAAGACTTGGGGGGGGCCCAGTACTTC.